This T cell receptor beta chain is from a study of cytomegalovirus exposure and HLA in healthy donors. A multiplex PCR was run with 60 Vbeta primers and 13 Jbeta primers. The protocol was immunoSEQ multiplex PCR, while the TCRdb copy is restricted to in-frame clones and leaves out a portion. The profile shows around 130,000 clones, 75% to 90% of them singletons. Trimming removed 5 bases at V and 0 bases at J, with 14 bases between. Per germline, CDR1 SEHNR and CDR2 FQNEAQ (reference sequence). The CDR3 extends over 16 amino acids. The sequence came from a woman aged 40 to 49 in good health and CMV-seronegative. The sequencing sample was made of PBMCs. The chain has TRBV7-9 and TRBJ1-3, with D possibly being TRBD1 (5 bases). CDR3 sequence (DNA): TGTGCCAGCAGCCACGCTGACAGTTACTCTGGAAACACCATATATTTT. Protein sequence: CASSHADSYSGNTIYF.